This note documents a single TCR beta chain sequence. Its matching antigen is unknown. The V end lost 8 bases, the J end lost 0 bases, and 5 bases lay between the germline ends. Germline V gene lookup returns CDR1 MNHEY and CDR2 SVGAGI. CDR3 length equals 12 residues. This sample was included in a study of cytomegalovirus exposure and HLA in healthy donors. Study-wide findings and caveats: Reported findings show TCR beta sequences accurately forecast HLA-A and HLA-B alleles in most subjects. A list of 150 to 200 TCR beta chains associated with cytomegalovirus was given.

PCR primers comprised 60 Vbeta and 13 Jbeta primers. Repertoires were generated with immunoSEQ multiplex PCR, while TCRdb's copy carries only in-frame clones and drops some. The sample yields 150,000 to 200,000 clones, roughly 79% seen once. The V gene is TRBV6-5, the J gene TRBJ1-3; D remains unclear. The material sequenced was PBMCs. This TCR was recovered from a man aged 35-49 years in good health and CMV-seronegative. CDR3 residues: CASGSSGNTIYF. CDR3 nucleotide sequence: TGTGCCAGCGGCAGCTCTGGAAACACCATATATTTT.